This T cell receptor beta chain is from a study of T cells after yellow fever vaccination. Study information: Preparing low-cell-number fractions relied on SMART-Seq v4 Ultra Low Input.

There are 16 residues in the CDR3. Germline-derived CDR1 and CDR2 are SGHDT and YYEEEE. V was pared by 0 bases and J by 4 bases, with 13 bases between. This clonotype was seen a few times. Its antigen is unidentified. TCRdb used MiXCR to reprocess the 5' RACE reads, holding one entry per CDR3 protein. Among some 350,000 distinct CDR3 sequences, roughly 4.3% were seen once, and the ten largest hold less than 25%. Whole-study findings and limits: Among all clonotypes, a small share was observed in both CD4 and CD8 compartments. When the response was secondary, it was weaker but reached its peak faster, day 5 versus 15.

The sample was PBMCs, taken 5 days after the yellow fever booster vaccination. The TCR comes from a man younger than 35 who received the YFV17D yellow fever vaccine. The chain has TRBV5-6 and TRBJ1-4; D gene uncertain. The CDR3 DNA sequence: TGTGCCAGCAGCTTGGATCTATCCAAGGGTAATGAAAAACTGTTTTTT. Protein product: CASSLDLSKGNEKLFF.